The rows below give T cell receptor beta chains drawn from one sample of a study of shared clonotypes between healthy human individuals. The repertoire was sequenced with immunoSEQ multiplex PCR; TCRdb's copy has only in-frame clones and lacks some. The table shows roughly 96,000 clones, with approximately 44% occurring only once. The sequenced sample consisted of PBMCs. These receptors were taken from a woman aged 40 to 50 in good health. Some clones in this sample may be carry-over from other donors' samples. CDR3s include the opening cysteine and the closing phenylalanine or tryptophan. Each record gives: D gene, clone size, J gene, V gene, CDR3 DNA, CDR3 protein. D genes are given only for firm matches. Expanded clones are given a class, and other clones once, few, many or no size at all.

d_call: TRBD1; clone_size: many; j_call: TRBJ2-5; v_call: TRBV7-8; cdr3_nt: TGTGCCAGCACCTTAGGGGACAGGGGGCGAGAGACCCAGTACTTC; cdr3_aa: CASTLGDRGRETQYF
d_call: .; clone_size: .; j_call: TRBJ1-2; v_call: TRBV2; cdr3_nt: TGTGCCAGCAATCGATGGGATGGCTACACCTTC; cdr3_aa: CASNRWDGYTF
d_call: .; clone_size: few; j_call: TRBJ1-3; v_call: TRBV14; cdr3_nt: TGTGCCAGCAGCCAGGCTTTGGGGCGAAACACCATATATTTT; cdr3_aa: CASSQALGRNTIYF
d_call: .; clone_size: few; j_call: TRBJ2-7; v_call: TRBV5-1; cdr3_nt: TGCGCCAGCAGCTTGTTACAGGGATCCGAGCAGTACTTC; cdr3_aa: CASSLLQGSEQYF
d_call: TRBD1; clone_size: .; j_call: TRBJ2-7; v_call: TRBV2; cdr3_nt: TGTGCCAGCAGCGTGACAGGGACGATGCAGTACTTC; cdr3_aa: CASSVTGTMQYF
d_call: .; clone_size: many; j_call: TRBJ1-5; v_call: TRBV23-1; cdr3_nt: TGCGCCAGCAAGGGGAATCAGCCCCAGCATTTT; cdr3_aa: CASKGNQPQHF
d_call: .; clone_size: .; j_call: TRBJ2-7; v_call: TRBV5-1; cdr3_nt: TGCGCCAGCAGCTTGGAGGCAGACGCCTACGAGCAGTACTTC; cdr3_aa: CASSLEADAYEQYF
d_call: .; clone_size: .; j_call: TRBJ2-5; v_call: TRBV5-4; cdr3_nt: TGTGCCAGCAGCTTGCCAGCGCAAGAGACCCAGTACTTC; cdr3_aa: CASSLPAQETQYF
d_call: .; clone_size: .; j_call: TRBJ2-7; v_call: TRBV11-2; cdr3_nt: TGTGCCAGCAGCTTATCTAGGACCTACGAGCAGTACTTC; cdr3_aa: CASSLSRTYEQYF
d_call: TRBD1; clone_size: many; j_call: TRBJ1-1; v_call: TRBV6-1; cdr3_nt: TGTGCCAGCAAGTGGACAGGTGAAGCTTTCTTT; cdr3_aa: CASKWTGEAFF
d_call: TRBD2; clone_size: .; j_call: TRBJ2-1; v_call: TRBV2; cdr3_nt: TGTGCCAGCAGTGAAAATCTAGCGGTGAGGGATGAGCAGTTCTTC; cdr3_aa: CASSENLAVRDEQFF
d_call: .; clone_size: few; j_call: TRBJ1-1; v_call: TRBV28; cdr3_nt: TGTGCCAGCAGTTTGCAAGGGATCACTGAAGCTTTCTTT; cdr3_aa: CASSLQGITEAFF
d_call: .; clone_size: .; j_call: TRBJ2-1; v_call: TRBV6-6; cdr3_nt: TGTGCCACTCTAGGAGGGACAGATGAGCAGTTCTTC; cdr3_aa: CATLGGTDEQFF
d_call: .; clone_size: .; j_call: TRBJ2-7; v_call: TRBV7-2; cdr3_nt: TGTGCCAGCAGCCGCCCCTACTCCTACGAGCAGTACTTC; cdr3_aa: CASSRPYSYEQYF
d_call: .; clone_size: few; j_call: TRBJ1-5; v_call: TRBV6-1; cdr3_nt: TGTGCCAGCAGTGTTTTGGCCAACAATCAGCCCCAGCATTTT; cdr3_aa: CASSVLANNQPQHF
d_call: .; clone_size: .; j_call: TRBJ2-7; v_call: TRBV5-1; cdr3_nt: TGCGCCAGCAGAAGGGACTTAAACTACGAGCAGTGCTTC; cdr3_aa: CASRRDLNYEQCF
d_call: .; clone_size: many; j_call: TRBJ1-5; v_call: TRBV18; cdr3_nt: TGTGCCAGCTCCCCGCAACAGGGAAGGGATCAGCCCCAGCATTTT; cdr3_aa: CASSPQQGRDQPQHF
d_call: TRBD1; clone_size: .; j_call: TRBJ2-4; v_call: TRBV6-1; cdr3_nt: TGTGCCAGCGACCACAGGGGTTCCATTCAGTACTTC; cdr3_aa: CASDHRGSIQYF
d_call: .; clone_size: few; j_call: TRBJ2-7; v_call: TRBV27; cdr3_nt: TGTGCCAGCAGTGTCCACAGGAGTAACTACGAGCAGTACTTC; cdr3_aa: CASSVHRSNYEQYF
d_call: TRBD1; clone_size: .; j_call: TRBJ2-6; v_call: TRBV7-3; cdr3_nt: TGTGCCAGCAGCTATAACAGGGGCTCTGGGGCCAACGTCCTGACTTTC; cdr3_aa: CASSYNRGSGANVLTF
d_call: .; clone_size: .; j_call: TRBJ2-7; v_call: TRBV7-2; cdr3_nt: TGTGCCAGCAGCTTAGGAGTCGATACCTACGAGCAGTACTTC; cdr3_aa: CASSLGVDTYEQYF
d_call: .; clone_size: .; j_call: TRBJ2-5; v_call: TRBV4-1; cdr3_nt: TGCGCCAGCAGCTATCCCGGGACCAGCTCTGGTGAGACCCAGTACTTC; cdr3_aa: CASSYPGTSSGETQYF
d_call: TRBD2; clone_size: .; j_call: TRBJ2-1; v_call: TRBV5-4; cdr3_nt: TGTGCCAGCAGCCAAGATGCGGGAGCGGGGGGTGGTGAGCAGTTCTTC; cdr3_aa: CASSQDAGAGGGEQFF
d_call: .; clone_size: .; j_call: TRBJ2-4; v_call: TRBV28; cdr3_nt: TGTGCCAGCAGTCCCCGTACAGGGCAAGGAGGCAAAAACATTCAGTACTTC; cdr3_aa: CASSPRTGQGGKNIQYF
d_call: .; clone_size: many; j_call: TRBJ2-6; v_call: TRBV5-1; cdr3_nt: TGCGCCAGCAGTCTAGGGGACCTCGGGGCCAACGTCCTGACTTTC; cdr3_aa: CASSLGDLGANVLTF
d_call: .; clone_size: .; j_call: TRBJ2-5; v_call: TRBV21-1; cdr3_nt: TGTGCCAGCAGCAAAGACGCAGCGGGAGCGGAAGAGCAGTACTTC; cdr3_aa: CASSKDAAGAEEQYF
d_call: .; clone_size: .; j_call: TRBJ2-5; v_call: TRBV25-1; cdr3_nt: TGTGCCAGCAGTTTAACAGAAATCCAAGAGACCCGGTACTTC; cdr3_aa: CASSLTEIQETRYF
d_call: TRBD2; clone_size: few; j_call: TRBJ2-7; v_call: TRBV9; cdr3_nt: TGTGCCAGCAGCGTAGGGTCTAGCGGGGGAGCCTACGAGCAGTACTTC; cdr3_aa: CASSVGSSGGAYEQYF
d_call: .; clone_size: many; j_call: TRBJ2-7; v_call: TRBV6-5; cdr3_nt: TGTGCCAGCAGGAACCCGGACGGAGACGAGCAGTACTTC; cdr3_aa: CASRNPDGDEQYF
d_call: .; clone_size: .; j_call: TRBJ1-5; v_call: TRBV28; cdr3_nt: TGTGCCAGCAGTTTAGCCGGGGGAGGCAATCAGCCCCAGCATTTT; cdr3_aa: CASSLAGGGNQPQHF
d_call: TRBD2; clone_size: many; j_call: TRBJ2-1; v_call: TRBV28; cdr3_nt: TGTGCCAGCAGTACACGACTAGCGAGTATCGGCAATGAGCAGTTCTTC; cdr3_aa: CASSTRLASIGNEQFF
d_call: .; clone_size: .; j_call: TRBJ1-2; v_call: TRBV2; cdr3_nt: TGTGCCAGCAGTGCCCTCAGAGGGGTAAATGGCTACACCTTC; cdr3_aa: CASSALRGVNGYTF
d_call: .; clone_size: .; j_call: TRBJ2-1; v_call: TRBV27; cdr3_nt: TGTGCCAGCAGTTTATGGCTGGGGCACGATGAGCAGTTCTTC; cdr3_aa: CASSLWLGHDEQFF
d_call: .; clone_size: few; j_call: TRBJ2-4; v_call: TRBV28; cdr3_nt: TGTGCCAGCAGTTTAGGGAGCCCAAACATTCAGTACTTC; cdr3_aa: CASSLGSPNIQYF
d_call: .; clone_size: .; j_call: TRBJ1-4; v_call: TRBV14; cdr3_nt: TGTGCCAGCAGCCAAGCCCGTACTATAGGAGCTAATGAAAAACTGTTTTTT; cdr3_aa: CASSQARTIGANEKLFF
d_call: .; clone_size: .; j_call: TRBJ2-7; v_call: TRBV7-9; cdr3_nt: TGTGCCAGCAGCTTAGCGCAGGGAGGCACCTACGAGCAGTACTTC; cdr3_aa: CASSLAQGGTYEQYF
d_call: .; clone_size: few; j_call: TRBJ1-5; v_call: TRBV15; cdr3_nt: TGTGCCACCAGCAGAGGGGGCAGGAGCAATCAGCCCCAGCATTTT; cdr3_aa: CATSRGGRSNQPQHF
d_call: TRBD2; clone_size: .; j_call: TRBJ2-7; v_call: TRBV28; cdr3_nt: TGTGCCAGCATCCGCAGCGGGAGCTACGAGCAGTACTTC; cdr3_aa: CASIRSGSYEQYF
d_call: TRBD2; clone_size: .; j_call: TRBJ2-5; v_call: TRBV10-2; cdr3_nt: TGCGCCAGCAGACCGGCCGGGACTAGCGGCCATAGGACCCAGTACTTC; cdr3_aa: CASRPAGTSGHRTQYF
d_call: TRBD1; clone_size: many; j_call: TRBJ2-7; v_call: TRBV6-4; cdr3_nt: TGTGCCAGCAGTGACAAGACAGGGTACTACGAGCAGTACTTC; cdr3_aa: CASSDKTGYYEQYF
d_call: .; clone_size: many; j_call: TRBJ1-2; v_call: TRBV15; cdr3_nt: TGTGCCACCAGCAGGGACCCGTGGGGGGGCGCCGTTGGCTACACCTTC; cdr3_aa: CATSRDPWGGAVGYTF
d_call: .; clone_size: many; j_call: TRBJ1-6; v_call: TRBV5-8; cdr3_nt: TGTGCCAGCAGCTTGGGGCAGGAGAATTCACCCCTCCACTTT; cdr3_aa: CASSLGQENSPLHF
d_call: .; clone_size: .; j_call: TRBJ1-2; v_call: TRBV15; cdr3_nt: TGTGCCACTCGCGGCGGTTTGTCGAACTATGGCTACACCTTC; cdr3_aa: CATRGGLSNYGYTF
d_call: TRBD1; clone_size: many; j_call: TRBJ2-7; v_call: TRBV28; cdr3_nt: TGTGCCAGCAGTTTTGTTGCCGGACAGGGGTTGAACGAGCAGTACTTC; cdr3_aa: CASSFVAGQGLNEQYF
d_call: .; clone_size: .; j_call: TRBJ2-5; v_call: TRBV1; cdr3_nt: TGCACCAGCAGCCAAGAAAGTAGTGAAAAACCCCTAGAGACCCAGTACTTC; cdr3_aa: CTSSQESSEKPLETQYF
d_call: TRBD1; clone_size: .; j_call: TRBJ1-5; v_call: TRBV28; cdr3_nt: TGTGCCAGCCACACTCCCGGACAGGGAAATCAGCCCCAGCATTTT; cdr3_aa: CASHTPGQGNQPQHF
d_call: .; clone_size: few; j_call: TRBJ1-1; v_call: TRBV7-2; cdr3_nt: TGTGCCAGCAGCTTAGACATGAACACTGAAGCTTTCTTT; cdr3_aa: CASSLDMNTEAFF
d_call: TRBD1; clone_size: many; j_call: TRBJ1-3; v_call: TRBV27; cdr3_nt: TGTGCCAGCAGTCCGCGCCGGACAGGGGGCGAGCGAAACACCATATATTTT; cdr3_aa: CASSPRRTGGERNTIYF
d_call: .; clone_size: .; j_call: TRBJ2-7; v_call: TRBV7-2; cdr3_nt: TGTGCCAGCAGCTCCGCTGGTACAGGCCACGAGCAGTACTTC; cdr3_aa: CASSSAGTGHEQYF
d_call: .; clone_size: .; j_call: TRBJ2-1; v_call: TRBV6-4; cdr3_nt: TGTGCCAGCAGTCCGACTAGTACCAATGAGCAGTTCTTC; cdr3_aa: CASSPTSTNEQFF
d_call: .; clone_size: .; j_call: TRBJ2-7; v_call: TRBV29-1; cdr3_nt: TGCAGCGTTGAAGCTACCTACGAGCAGTACTTC; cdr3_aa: CSVEATYEQYF
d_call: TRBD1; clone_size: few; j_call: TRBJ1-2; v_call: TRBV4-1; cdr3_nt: TGCGCCAGCAGCCAACAGGGGGCTCGTGGCTACACCTTC; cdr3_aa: CASSQQGARGYTF
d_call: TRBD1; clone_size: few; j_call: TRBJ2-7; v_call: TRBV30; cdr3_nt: TGTGCCTGGAGTGTCGGGACAGGGGGCTTCAACGAGCAGTACTTC; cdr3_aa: CAWSVGTGGFNEQYF